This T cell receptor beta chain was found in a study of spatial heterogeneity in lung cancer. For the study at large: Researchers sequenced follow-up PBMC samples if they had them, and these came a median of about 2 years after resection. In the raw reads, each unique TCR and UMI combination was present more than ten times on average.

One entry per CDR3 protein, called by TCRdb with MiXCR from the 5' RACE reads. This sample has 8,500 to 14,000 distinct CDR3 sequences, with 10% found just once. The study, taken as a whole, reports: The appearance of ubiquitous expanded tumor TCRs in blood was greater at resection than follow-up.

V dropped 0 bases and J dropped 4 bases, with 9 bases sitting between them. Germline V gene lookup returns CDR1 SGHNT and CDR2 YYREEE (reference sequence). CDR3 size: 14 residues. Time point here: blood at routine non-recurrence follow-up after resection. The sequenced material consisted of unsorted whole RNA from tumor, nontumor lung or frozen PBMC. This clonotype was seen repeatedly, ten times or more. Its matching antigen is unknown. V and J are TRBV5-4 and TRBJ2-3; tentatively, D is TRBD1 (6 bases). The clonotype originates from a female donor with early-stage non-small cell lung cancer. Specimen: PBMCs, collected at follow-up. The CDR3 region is CASSLGPGADTQYF. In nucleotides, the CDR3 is TGTGCCAGCAGCTTGGGGCCAGGGGCAGATACGCAGTATTTT.